This T cell receptor beta chain was sequenced during a study of cytomegalovirus exposure and HLA in healthy donors. Study conclusions and caveats: Previous analysis showed most TCR beta V segments were productive about 87% or about 30% of the time.

Trimming cost V 1 base and J 2 bases, with 9 bases left between them. Germline V gene sequence: CDR1 LNHDA, CDR2 SQIVND (reference sequence). The CDR3 covers 14 residues. It was with 60 Vbeta and 13 Jbeta primers that the PCR ran. TCRdb's table, derived via immunoSEQ multiplex PCR, lists solely in-frame clones and lacks some. The sample has 100,000 to 150,000 clones; approximately 85% are singletons. In regard to this clone: The antigen remains undetermined.

The source material was PBMCs. The genes are TRBV19 and TRBJ2-7, with D perhaps matching TRBD2 (5 bases). The source is a woman aged 45-59 years in good health and CMV-seropositive. CDR3 DNA: TGTGCCAGTAGTATAGGGGGAGAGACCTACGAGCAGTACTTC. Translating it yields CASSIGGETYEQYF. The whole variable domain, remainder taken from reference TRBV19 and TRBJ2-7, is DGGITQSPKYLFRKEGQNVTLSCEQNLNHDAMYWYRQDPGQGLRLIYYSQIVNDFQKGDIAEGYSVSREKKESFPLTVTSAQKNPTAFYLCASSIGGETYEQYFGPGTRLTVT.